This T cell receptor beta chain was sequenced in a study of CD8 T cells in Susac syndrome. Whole-study context: Blood was drawn from patients with Susac syndrome. At that point, they were therapy-naive, on corticosteroids, or on intravenous immunoglobulin alone.

Random hexamers were used to reverse transcribe an amount of about 0.45 to 1 ug RNA. A single record per CDR3 protein comes from TCRdb applying MiXCR to the immunoSEQ multiplex PCR reads. Here the sample spans 150,000 to 200,000 distinct CDR3 sequences, 95% being singletons. Looked up from germline, CDR1 is MGHDK and CDR2 is SYGVNS. V was trimmed by 3 bases and J by 7 bases, leaving 16 bases between them. The CDR3 runs to 15 residues. The receptor was derived from a human donor with Susac syndrome. The sequenced material came from CD8+ T cells from PBMCs. The rearrangement joins TRBV25-1 to TRBJ2-1; D perhaps matches TRBD2 (6 bases). CDR3 nucleotides: TGTGCCAGCAGTGACCCCGGGACTCAAAGAAATGAGCAGTTCTTC. Its translation is CASSDPGTQRNEQFF.